This TCR beta chain emerged from a study of T cell responses to AZD1222 COVID-19 vaccine. The assay was immunoSEQ multiplex PCR, and TCRdb's table has in-frame clones only and misses some. The sample contains around 120,000 clones, less than 90% of which appear only once. Trimming left V 5 bases short and J 4 bases short, with 15 bases between. Germline lookup yields CDR1 SGHTA and CDR2 FQGNSA. The CDR3 runs to 14 residues. The sample here was peripheral blood, taken on day 0 of AZD1222 vaccination. The chain employs TRBV7-2 and TRBJ2-7; D unresolved. This clonotype was sampled from an adult in good health. In DNA form, the CDR3 reads TGTGCCAGCAGCCCGTTCCGGAGTAGATACGAGCAGTACTTC. It yields the protein CASSPFRSRYEQYF.